This T cell receptor (beta chain) originates from a study of naive and memory T cell subsets. Study-wide results and limits: Over 95% of naive TCR sequences appeared only once after error correction, unlike memory subsets.

Overnight CMV lysate stimulation of fresh PBMCs defined donor CMV status by CD4+ IFNgamma. Cells stained for CD3, CD4, CD8, CD45RA and CD27 were sorted into four subsets. This clonotype appeared a few times. Its antigen remains unidentified. Germline V gives CDR1 MNHEY, CDR2 SVGEGT. The CDR3 extends over 16 amino acids. V was trimmed by 2 bases and J by 0 bases, leaving 11 bases between them. Both TRBC1 and TRBC2 were covered by a beta constant-region primer of two equimolar oligonucleotides. Nested alpha and beta constant-region primers with the SP2 primer drove four PCR rounds on ligated cDNA. TCRdb recomputed calls from the UMI-ligation and nested PCR reads with MiXCR, one row per CDR3 protein. The table lists approximately 16,000 distinct CDR3 sequences, roughly 10% of them singletons, with 23% in the top ten.

Sequenced input: central memory CD8+ T cells from blood. The rearrangement links TRBV6-2 or TRBV6-3 to TRBJ2-1; unclear D gene. The origin of this receptor is a human donor in good health. The DNA for the CDR3 is TGTGCCAGCAGTTACCCGAGTAGGGCCTCCTACAATGAGCAGTTCTTC. It encodes CASSYPSRASYNEQFF.